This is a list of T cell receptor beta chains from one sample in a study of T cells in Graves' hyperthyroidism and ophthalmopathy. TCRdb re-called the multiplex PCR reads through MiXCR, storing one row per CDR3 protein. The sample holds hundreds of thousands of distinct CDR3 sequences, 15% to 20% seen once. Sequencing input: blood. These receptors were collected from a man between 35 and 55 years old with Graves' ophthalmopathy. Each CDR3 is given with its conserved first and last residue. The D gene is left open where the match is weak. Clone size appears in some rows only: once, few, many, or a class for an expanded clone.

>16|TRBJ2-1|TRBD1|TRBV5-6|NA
CASSLVGQGAYNEQFF
TGTGCCAGCAGCTTGGTAGGTCAGGGGGCTTACAATGAGCAGTTCTTC
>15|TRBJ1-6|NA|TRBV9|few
CASSSGSSYNSPLHF
TGTGCCAGCAGTTCAGGGAGCTCCTATAATTCACCCCTCCACTTT
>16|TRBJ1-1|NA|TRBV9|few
CASSGGTGLKNTEAFF
TGTGCCAGCAGCGGGGGGACGGGACTCAAGAACACTGAAGCTTTCTTT
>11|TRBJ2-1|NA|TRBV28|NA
CASSILGEQFF
TGTGCCAGCAGTATCCTGGGTGAGCAGTTCTTC
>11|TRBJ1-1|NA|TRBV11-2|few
CACFGGTEAFF
TGTGCCTGTTTCGGGGGCACTGAAGCTTTCTTT
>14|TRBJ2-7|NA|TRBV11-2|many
CASSPGRRVYEQYF
TGTGCCAGCAGCCCAGGGAGGAGGGTCTACGAGCAGTACTTC
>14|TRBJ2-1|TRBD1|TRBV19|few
CASKRDSSYNEQFF
TGTGCCAGTAAACGGGACAGCTCCTACAATGAGCAGTTCTTC
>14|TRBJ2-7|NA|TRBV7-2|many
CASSPTLDYYEQYF
TGTGCCAGCAGCCCCACTTTGGACTACTACGAGCAGTACTTC
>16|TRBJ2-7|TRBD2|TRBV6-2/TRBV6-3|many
CASSYLGLAGTYEQYF
TGTGCCAGCAGTTACTTAGGGCTAGCGGGCACCTACGAGCAGTACTTC
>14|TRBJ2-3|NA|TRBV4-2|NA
CASSPVYPTDTQYF
TGTGCCAGCAGCCCCGTCTACCCCACAGATACGCAGTATTTT
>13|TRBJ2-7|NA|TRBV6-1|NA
CASSETEPYEQYF
TGTGCCAGCAGCGAGACAGAACCCTACGAGCAGTACTTC
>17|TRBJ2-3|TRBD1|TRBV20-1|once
CSARGHPGQGFFDTQYF
TGCAGTGCTAGAGGACATCCGGGACAGGGGTTTTTTGATACGCAGTATTTT
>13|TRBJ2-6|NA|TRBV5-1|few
CASSLVSGNVLTF
TGCGCCAGCAGCTTGGTTAGCGGCAACGTCCTGACTTTC
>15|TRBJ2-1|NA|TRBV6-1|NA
CASSYEGTSYNEQFF
TGTGCCAGCAGTTATGAAGGGACCTCCTACAATGAGCAGTTCTTC
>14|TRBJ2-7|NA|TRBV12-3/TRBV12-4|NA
CASIARDGGDEQYF
TGTGCCAGCATCGCACGGGACGGCGGGGACGAGCAGTACTTC
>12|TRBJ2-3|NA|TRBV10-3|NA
CAISQGTDTQYF
TGTGCCATCAGCCAGGGAACAGATACGCAGTATTTT
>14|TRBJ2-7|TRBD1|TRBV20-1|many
CSAATGGKVGEQYF
TGCAGTGCCGCAACAGGGGGGAAGGTAGGCGAGCAGTACTTC
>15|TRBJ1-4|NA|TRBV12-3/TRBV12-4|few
CASRPGGATNEKLFF
TGTGCCAGCAGACCCGGGGGTGCAACTAATGAAAAACTGTTTTTT
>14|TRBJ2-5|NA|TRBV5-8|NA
CASTTNGVEETQYF
TGTGCCAGCACCACAAACGGCGTTGAGGAGACCCAGTACTTC
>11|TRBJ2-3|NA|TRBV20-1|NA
CSALTGNTQYF
TGCAGTGCCCTCACAGGGAATACGCAGTATTTT
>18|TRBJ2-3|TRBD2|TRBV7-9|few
CASSFPPELAGGRDTQYF
TGTGCCAGCAGCTTCCCTCCCGAACTAGCGGGAGGGCGGGATACGCAGTATTTT
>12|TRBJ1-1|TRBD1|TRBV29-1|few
CSVDRGIPEAFF
TGCAGCGTTGACAGGGGGATCCCTGAAGCTTTCTTT
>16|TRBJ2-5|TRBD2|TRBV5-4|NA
CASSAGTSGIQETQYF
TGTGCCAGCAGCGCCGGGACTAGCGGAATACAAGAGACCCAGTACTTC
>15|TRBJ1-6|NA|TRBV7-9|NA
CASSLEGQGNSPLHF
TGTGCCAGCAGCTTAGAGGGCCAGGGTAATTCACCCCTCCACTTT
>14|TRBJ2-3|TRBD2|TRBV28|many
CASRRGLPTDTQYF
TGTGCCAGCAGACGGGGACTACCCACAGATACGCAGTATTTT
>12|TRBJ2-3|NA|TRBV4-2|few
CASLGSTDTQYF
TGTGCCAGCCTCGGGAGCACAGATACGCAGTATTTT
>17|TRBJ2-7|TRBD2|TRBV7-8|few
CASSLGTSGSYSYEQYF
TGTGCCAGCAGCTTAGGGACTAGCGGCTCGTACTCCTACGAGCAGTACTTC
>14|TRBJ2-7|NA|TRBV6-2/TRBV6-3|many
CASSYHGPAYEQYF
TGTGCCAGCAGTTACCACGGGCCGGCCTACGAGCAGTACTTC
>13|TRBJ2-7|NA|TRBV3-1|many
CASSQGGAYEQYF
TGTGCCAGCAGCCAAGGCGGAGCCTACGAGCAGTACTTC
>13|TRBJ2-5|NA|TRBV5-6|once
CASSASTRETQYF
TGTGCCAGCAGCGCTAGCACCCGAGAGACCCAGTACTTC
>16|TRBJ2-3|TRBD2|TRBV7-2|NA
CASGQRQRGSTDTQYF
TGTGCCAGCGGCCAAAGGCAGCGGGGAAGCACAGATACGCAGTATTTT
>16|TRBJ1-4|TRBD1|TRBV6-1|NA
CASSGSRGRGDEKLFF
TGTGCCAGCAGTGGATCCAGGGGGCGCGGAGATGAAAAACTGTTTTTT
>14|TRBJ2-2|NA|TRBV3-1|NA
CASSQDRVSGELFF
TGTGCCAGCAGCCAAGATCGGGTGTCCGGGGAGCTGTTTTTT
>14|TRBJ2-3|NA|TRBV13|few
CASKLGSSTDTQYF
TGTGCCAGCAAACTGGGGTCTAGCACAGATACGCAGTATTTT
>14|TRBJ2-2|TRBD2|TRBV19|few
CASIDGRRTGELFF
TGTGCCAGTATAGACGGGAGGAGGACCGGGGAGCTGTTTTTT
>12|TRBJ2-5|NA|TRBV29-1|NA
CSVKTSAETQYF
TGCAGCGTGAAAACTAGTGCAGAGACCCAGTACTTC
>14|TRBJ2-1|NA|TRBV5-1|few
CASRTGTQLNEQFF
TGCGCCAGCAGAACCGGGACACAACTCAATGAGCAGTTCTTC
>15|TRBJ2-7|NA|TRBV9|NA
CASSPLPLGPSKQYF
TGTGCCAGCAGTCCTCTTCCTCTCGGGCCCTCAAAGCAGTACTTC
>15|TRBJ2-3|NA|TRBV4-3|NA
CASSRSRGDAETQYF
TGCGCCAGCAGCCGCTCCCGGGGCGATGCAGAAACGCAGTATTTT
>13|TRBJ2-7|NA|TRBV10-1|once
CASSEGTIDEQYF
TGCGCCAGCAGTGAGGGGACAATCGACGAGCAGTACTTC
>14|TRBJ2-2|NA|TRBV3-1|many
CASRPGLSTGELFF
TGTGCCAGCAGACCCGGACTGTCCACCGGGGAGCTGTTTTTT
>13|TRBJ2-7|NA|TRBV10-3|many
CAFSPSGVNEQYF
TGTGCTTTTTCTCCATCGGGGGTAAACGAGCAGTACTTC
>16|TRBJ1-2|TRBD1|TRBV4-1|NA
CASSQGTGQGSYGYTF
TGCGCCAGCAGCCAAGGGACGGGACAGGGCTCCTATGGCTACACCTTC
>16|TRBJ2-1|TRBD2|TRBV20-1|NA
CSAILLAGGLGNEQFF
TGCAGTGCTATCCTACTAGCGGGAGGGTTGGGCAATGAGCAGTTCTTC